The T cell receptor beta chain described here comes from a study of blood T cell repertoires in COVID-19. Turning to the study itself: The United States, Italy and Spain were the sources of the acute and convalescent COVID-19 samples.

The V gene's germline CDR1 is MDHEN and CDR2 SYDVKM. V was shortened by 3 bases and J by 7 bases, with 9 bases between the two germline ends. This CDR3 has 13 amino acids. This table comes from immunoSEQ multiplex PCR, and its TCRdb copy is limited to in-frame clones, with some not included. The sample lists some 350,000 clones, over 75% seen once, with approximately 5.3% in the top ten. Each participant's cohort was designated according to participant-reported clinical history. The chain is built from TRBV28 and TRBJ1-4; D may be TRBD1 (5 bases). The TCR comes from a woman aged 30 to 39 who had recovered from COVID-19. Sequenced sample: PBMCs or T cells enriched from blood (not recorded which). CDR3 region: CASSFQGSEKLFF. The CDR3 DNA sequence: TGTGCCAGCAGTTTTCAGGGTAGTGAAAAACTGTTTTTT.